The rows below give T cell receptor beta chains drawn from one sample of a study of Ad26.COV2.S vaccination and SARS-CoV-2 variants. This table comes from immunoSEQ multiplex PCR, and its TCRdb copy is limited to in-frame clones, with some not included. The sample lists 350,000 to 500,000 clones; 75% to 95% were seen once. The sequencing here drew on peripheral blood, taken in a trial of Ad26.COV2.S vaccine versus placebo. The receptors here all came from a person between 18 and 59 years old who received the Ad26.COV2.S COVID-19 vaccine or a placebo. Both conserved end residues are part of each CDR3. The order of the fields is V gene, clone size, D gene, J gene, CDR3 protein, CDR3 DNA. D genes are given only for firm matches. A row's size may be missing; if present it is once, few, many or a size class.

TRBV3-1/TRBV3-2	.	.	TRBJ1-2	CASSQGSSNYGYTF	TGTGCCAGCAGCCAGGGCAGCTCTAACTATGGCTACACCTTC
TRBV7-8	.	.	TRBJ1-1	CASSRSRNRASGEAFF	TGTGCCAGCAGTCGCTCTCGAAACAGGGCGTCGGGGGAAGCTTTCTTT
TRBV18	few	TRBD1	TRBJ1-1	CASSPRRGKTGEGTEAFF	TGTGCCAGCTCACCAAGGCGAGGGAAGACAGGGGAGGGCACTGAAGCTTTCTTT
TRBV28	.	TRBD2	TRBJ2-7	CASSLLAGNFYEQYF	TGTGCCAGCAGTTTACTAGCGGGAAATTTTTACGAGCAGTACTTC
TRBV20-1	.	.	TRBJ2-7	CSASNGPYEQYF	TGCAGTGCTAGTAATGGGCCCTACGAGCAGTACTTC
TRBV11-2	once	.	TRBJ2-1	CASSPFFSGDLNEQFF	TGTGCCAGCAGCCCATTCTTCTCCGGGGATTTGAATGAGCAGTTCTTC
TRBV5-4	.	TRBD1	TRBJ1-3	CASSLIMRQGAEGNTIYF	TGTGCCAGCAGCTTGATTATGCGACAGGGGGCGGAAGGAAACACCATATATTTT
TRBV5-6	.	.	TRBJ2-7	CASSLVGYEQYF	TGTGCCAGCAGCTTGGTGGGATACGAGCAGTACTTC
TRBV7-2	once	.	TRBJ2-1	CASSLYGTATNEQFF	TGTGCCAGCAGCTTATATGGGACGGCTACTAATGAGCAGTTCTTC
TRBV15	.	.	TRBJ2-1	CATRGGDEQFF	TGTGCCACCAGGGGCGGGGATGAGCAGTTCTTC
TRBV30	few	TRBD1	TRBJ1-4	CAWRTAGTGIEKLFF	TGTGCCTGGAGGACGGCCGGGACAGGGATTGAAAAACTGTTTTTT
TRBV5-4	.	TRBD1	TRBJ2-5	CASSTDRVVLGETQYF	TGTGCCAGCAGCACAGACAGGGTGGTCTTAGGGGAGACCCAGTACTTC
TRBV14	.	TRBD1	TRBJ2-7	CASSQVALKTGKVYEQYF	TGTGCCAGCAGCCAAGTTGCTCTGAAGACAGGGAAGGTGTACGAGCAGTACTTC
TRBV30	.	.	TRBJ2-1	CAWDGLGSNEQFF	TGTGCCTGGGATGGACTCGGCAGCAATGAGCAGTTCTTC
TRBV28	.	TRBD1	TRBJ1-5	CATRDSLNQPQHF	TGTGCCACCCGGGACAGTTTGAATCAGCCCCAGCATTTT
TRBV20-1	few	.	TRBJ2-1	CSARGSDEQFF	TGCAGTGCTAGAGGTAGTGATGAGCAGTTCTTC
TRBV19	.	TRBD2	TRBJ2-5	CASSRGTSGTRTQYF	TGTGCCAGTAGTAGGGGGACTAGCGGGACCAGGACCCAGTACTTC
TRBV7-2	.	.	TRBJ2-4	CASSLPSGAKNIQYF	TGTGCCAGCAGCTTACCATCAGGGGCCAAAAACATTCAGTACTTC
TRBV6-6	.	.	TRBJ2-7	CASSNPAGPHYEQYF	TGTGCCAGCAGTAACCCCGCAGGCCCTCATTACGAGCAGTACTTC
TRBV6-2/TRBV6-3	.	.	TRBJ2-6	CASSSEGSGANVLTF	TGTGCCAGCAGTTCCGAGGGTTCTGGGGCCAACGTCCTGACTTTC
TRBV20-1	.	.	TRBJ2-3	CSARGNTQYF	TGCAGTGCCCGGGGGAATACGCAGTATTTT
TRBV10-1	.	TRBD2	TRBJ2-2	CANRPGLAGGRTGELFF	TGCGCCAATCGTCCGGGACTAGCGGGAGGGCGCACCGGGGAGCTGTTTTTT
TRBV7-9	.	.	TRBJ2-5	CASSEPGHQETQYF	TGTGCCAGCAGCGAACCGGGACACCAAGAGACCCAGTACTTC
TRBV6-5	.	TRBD1	TRBJ1-1	CASIWGQGTTEAFF	TGTGCCAGCATCTGGGGACAGGGAACCACTGAAGCTTTCTTT
TRBV30	.	.	TRBJ1-2	CAWSPNYGYTF	TGTGCCTGGAGTCCCAACTATGGCTACACCTTC
TRBV25-1	.	.	TRBJ1-2	CANLRDTNYGYTF	TGTGCCAACCTACGGGACACCAACTATGGCTACACCTTC
TRBV5-1	.	.	TRBJ2-2	CASSLGSQIQLNTGELFF	TGCGCCAGCAGCTTGGGATCACAGATTCAACTTAACACCGGGGAGCTGTTTTTT
TRBV9	.	.	TRBJ2-2	CASSVKQGIDTGELFF	TGTGCCAGCAGCGTAAAGCAAGGGATCGACACCGGGGAGCTGTTTTTT
TRBV4-3	.	TRBD2	TRBJ2-1	CASSRGLGLAEYNEQFF	TGCGCCAGCAGCCGAGGTTTGGGACTAGCGGAGTACAATGAGCAGTTCTTC
TRBV14	.	TRBD1	TRBJ2-5	CASSQLQGALETQYF	TGTGCCAGCAGCCAACTTCAGGGGGCCTTGGAGACCCAGTACTTC
TRBV19	.	.	TRBJ1-5	CASSTGVEQPQHF	TGTGCCAGTAGTACAGGCGTCGAGCAGCCCCAGCATTTT